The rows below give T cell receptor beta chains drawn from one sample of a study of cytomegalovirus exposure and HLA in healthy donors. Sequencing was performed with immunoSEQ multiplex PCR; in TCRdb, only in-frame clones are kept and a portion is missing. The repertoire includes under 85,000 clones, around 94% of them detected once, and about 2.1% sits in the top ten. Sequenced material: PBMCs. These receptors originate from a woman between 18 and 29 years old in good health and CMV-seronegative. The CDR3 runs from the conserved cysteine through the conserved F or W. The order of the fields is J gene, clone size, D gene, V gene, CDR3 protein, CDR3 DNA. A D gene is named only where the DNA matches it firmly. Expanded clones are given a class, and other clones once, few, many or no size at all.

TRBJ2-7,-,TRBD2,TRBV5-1,CASSLGGLAGLEQYF,TGCGCCAGCAGCTTGGGGGGACTAGCGGGGTTGGAGCAGTACTTC
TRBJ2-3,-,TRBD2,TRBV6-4,CASSRTSGGTDTQYF,TGTGCCAGCAGTCGGACTAGCGGGGGAACAGATACGCAGTATTTT
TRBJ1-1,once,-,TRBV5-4,CASKKIFAGTEAFF,TGTGCCAGCAAGAAGATATTTGCAGGGACTGAAGCTTTCTTT
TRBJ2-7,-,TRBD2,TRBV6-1,CASSESTSGSHEQYF,TGTGCCAGCAGTGAGTCAACTAGCGGGAGTCACGAGCAGTACTTC
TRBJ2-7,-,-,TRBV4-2,CASSQDLSGASYEQYF,TGTGCCAGCAGCCAAGATTTAAGCGGAGCTTCCTACGAGCAGTACTTC
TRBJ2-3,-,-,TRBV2,CASSDDSGYPPDTQYF,TGTGCCAGCAGTGATGATAGCGGTTATCCCCCCGATACGCAGTATTTT
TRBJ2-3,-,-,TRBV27,CASSLQGQLLTDTQYF,TGTGCCAGCAGTTTACAGGGTCAGCTCCTCACAGATACGCAGTATTTT
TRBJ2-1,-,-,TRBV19,CASSIGGPRNEQFF,TGTGCCAGTAGTATAGGGGGGCCAAGAAATGAGCAGTTCTTC
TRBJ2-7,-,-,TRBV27,CATSSPSYEQYF,TGTGCCACCTCCTCCCCCTCCTACGAGCAGTACTTC
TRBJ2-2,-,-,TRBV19,CASSWGGGTGELFF,TGTGCCAGTAGTTGGGGAGGGGGGACCGGGGAGCTGTTTTTT
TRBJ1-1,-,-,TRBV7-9,CASSPKDSTEAFF,TGTGCCAGCAGCCCCAAGGACAGCACTGAAGCTTTCTTT
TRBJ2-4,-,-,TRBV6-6,CASRPTGNIQYF,TGTGCCAGCAGACCCACAGGAAACATTCAGTACTTC
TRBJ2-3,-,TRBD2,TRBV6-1,CASRLAGVGADTQYF,TGTGCCAGCAGATTAGCGGGAGTTGGCGCAGATACGCAGTATTTT
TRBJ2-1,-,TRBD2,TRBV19,CASTRSVVAGVFEQFF,TGTGCCAGTACCAGATCTGTGGTAGCGGGAGTTTTTGAGCAGTTCTTC
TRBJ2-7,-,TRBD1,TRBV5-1,CASSLGGTGNYEQYF,TGCGCCAGCAGCCTCGGAGGGACAGGGAACTACGAGCAGTACTTC